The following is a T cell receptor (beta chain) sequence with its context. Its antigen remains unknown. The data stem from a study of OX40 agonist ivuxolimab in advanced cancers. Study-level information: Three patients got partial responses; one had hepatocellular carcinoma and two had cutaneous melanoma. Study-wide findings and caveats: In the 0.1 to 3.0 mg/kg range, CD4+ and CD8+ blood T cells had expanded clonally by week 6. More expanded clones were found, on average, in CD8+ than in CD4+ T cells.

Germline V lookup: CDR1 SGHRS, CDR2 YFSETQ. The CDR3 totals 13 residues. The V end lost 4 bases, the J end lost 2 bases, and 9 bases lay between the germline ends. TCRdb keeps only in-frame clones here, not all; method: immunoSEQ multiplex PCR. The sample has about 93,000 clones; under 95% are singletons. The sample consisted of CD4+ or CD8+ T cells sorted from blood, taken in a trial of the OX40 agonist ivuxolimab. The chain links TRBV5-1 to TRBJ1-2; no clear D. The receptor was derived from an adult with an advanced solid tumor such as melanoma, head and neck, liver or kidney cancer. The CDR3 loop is CASSAEGNYGYTF. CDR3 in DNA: TGCGCCAGCAGCGCGGAGGGAAACTATGGCTACACCTTC.